A single sample gave rise to the 20 T cell receptor beta chains below, sequenced in a study of T-cell reconstitution after alpha-beta-depleted transplantation in children. Unique molecular identifiers featured in how the TCRbeta library was prepared. MiXCR, applied by TCRdb to the PCR reads, yields one record per CDR3 protein. The table includes about 7,600 distinct CDR3 sequences, 5.3% detected once. Sequencing was performed on PBMCs, mostly from graft donor cells, taken 180 days after TCRalphabeta/CD19-depleted stem cell transplant. The receptors here all came from a child less than two years old who had a stem cell transplant for acute myeloid leukemia, so the T cells may come from the graft donor.

This clonotype was observed many times. The CDR3 loop is CASSLSATNEKLFF. CDR3 DNA: TGTGCCAGCAGTTTATCGGCAACTAATGAAAAACTGTTTTTT. The chain carries TRBV28 and TRBJ1-4; D not certain. Trimming shortened V by 1 base and J by 0 bases, and 3 bases separated the two germline ends. The CDR3 length is 14 residues. Germline assignment: CDR1 MDHEN and CDR2 SYDVKM. Combining the CDR3 with reference TRBV28 and TRBJ1-4 gives the whole variable domain DVKVTQSSRYLVKRTGEKVFLECVQDMDHENMFWYRQDPGLGLRLIYFSYDVKMKEKGDIPEGYSVSREKKERFSLILESASTNQTSMYLCASSLSATNEKLFFGSGTQLSVL.

This clonotype was counted ten times or more. The V gene is TRBV12-3 or TRBV12-4, the J gene TRBJ2-4; 7 bases match TRBD1. V was clipped by 5 bases and J by 1 base; unmatched bases: 8. The CDR3 length is 16 residues. CDR3 in amino acids: CASSLSGGLAKNIQYF. The CDR3 coding sequence is TGTGCCAGCAGTCTCTCAGGGGGTTTGGCCAAAAACATTCAGTACTTC.

This clonotype was detected ten times or more. The chain is built from TRBV10-3 and TRBJ2-7; D gene uncertain. V lost 7 bases and J 6 bases, leaving 10 bases between the germline ends. Germline CDR1 reads ENHRY; CDR2 reads SYGVKD. There are 11 residues in the CDR3. DNA for the CDR3: TGTGCCATCACGTGGCTAGGCGAGCAGTACTTC. As protein: CAITWLGEQYF.

Many counts were recorded for this clonotype. This chain uses TRBV3-1 with TRBJ1-6, with a weak D call TRBD1 (5 bases). Germline CDR1 LGHDT, CDR2 YNNKEL (reference sequence). V dropped 7 bases and J dropped 4 bases, with 14 bases sitting between them. This CDR3 region has 15 residues. CDR3 loop: CASTPAGGYNSPLHF. In DNA, the CDR3 is TGTGCCAGCACCCCCGCCGGGGGGTATAATTCACCCCTCCACTTT.

The sample holds many counts of this clonotype. The J gene is TRBJ2-7, the V gene TRBV25-1, with 10 bases fitting TRBD1. Germline assignment: CDR1 MGHDK and CDR2 SYGVNS. This CDR3 region has 17 residues. V shed 1 base, J shed 3 bases, and the junction held 9 bases outside the gene matches. The CDR3, as DNA: TGTGCCAGCAGTGAATCGCTCGGACAGGGGGACCACTACGAGCAGTACTTC. Translated, it gives CASSESLGQGDHYEQYF.

Judged by abundance, this clonotype is medium-sized. The chain carries TRBV15 and TRBJ2-7; D is unclear. V lost 0 bases to trimming and J lost 3 bases, with 12 bases between them. The germline V gene has CDR1 LNHNV and CDR2 YYDKDF (reference sequence). The CDR3 has 15 residues. The CDR3 region has the DNA TGTGCCACCAGCAGAGAGAATCACAGTATCTACGAGCAGTACTTC. Translating gives CATSRENHSIYEQYF.

The table lists this clonotype with many counts. V gene TRBV29-1 combines with J gene TRBJ1-1; 9 bases match TRBD1. The junction had 12 bases not matched to a gene; V was cut back by 5 bases and J by 5 bases. Germline lookup yields CDR1 SQVTM and CDR2 ANQGSEA. This CDR3 has 15 residues. Here the CDR3 DNA reads TGCAGCGTTAAAAAAAGGGGACAGGGACATACTGAAGCTTTCTTT. Its translation is CSVKKRGQGHTEAFF.

The chain links TRBV3-1 to TRBJ2-3; 9 bases agree with TRBD2. The germline CDR1 and CDR2 sequences are LGHDT and YNNKEL (reference sequence). The CDR3 contains 17 residues. Germline trimming cut 8 bases from V and 4 bases from J; bases unmatched to any gene: 16. The CDR3: CASSMDPAGGAADTQYF. The DNA for the CDR3 is TGTGCCAGCTCCATGGATCCAGCGGGAGGAGCGGCAGATACGCAGTATTTT.

At least ten counts were recorded for this clonotype. CDR3 amino acids: CASSSGTGASSYEQYF. The CDR3 DNA is TGTGCCAGCAGCTCGGGGACAGGGGCCAGCTCCTACGAGCAGTACTTC. The V gene is TRBV7-8, the J gene TRBJ2-7; 10 bases align to TRBD1. The CDR3 has 16 residues. Germline assignment: CDR1 SGHVS and CDR2 FQNEAQ. Trimming took 4 bases from V and 0 from J; bases not matched to a gene: 6.

This clonotype appeared many times. V is TRBV2 and J is TRBJ2-5; 8 bases match TRBD1. The ends lost 5 bases at V and 5 bases at J; junction bases unmatched: 7. The CDR3 is 14 residues long. Germline assignment: CDR1 SNHLY and CDR2 FYNNEI. The CDR3 protein is CASSRDRSRETQYF. DNA for the CDR3: TGTGCCAGCAGTAGGGACAGGAGTAGGGAGACCCAGTACTTC.

This clonotype was seen at least ten times. The chain recombines TRBV28 with TRBJ2-1; 8 bases map to TRBD2. The germline CDR1 and CDR2 sequences are MDHEN and SYDVKM. The V gene end was trimmed by 8 bases and the J gene end by 6 bases; junction bases not matched to a gene: 21. This CDR3 has 18 amino acids. The DNA of the CDR3 is TGTGCCAGCCTCGCCCCCTTGGGACTAGATCTCAGTTCCAATGAGCAGTTCTTC. It encodes CASLAPLGLDLSSNEQFF.

This clonotype was detected many times. V usage is TRBV6-5 and J usage is TRBJ2-3; 7 bases map to TRBD2. The CDR3 is 17 amino acids. The V segment lost 2 bases and the J segment 4 bases; nucleotides outside the gene matches: 12. The germline V gene has CDR1 MNHEY and CDR2 SVGAGI. The CDR3 coding sequence is TGTGCCAGCAGTTACACGCGACTAGCTGGGCACGCAGATACGCAGTATTTT. Encoded protein: CASSYTRLAGHADTQYF.

In its sample, this clonotype was seen many times. The chain couples TRBV7-9 to TRBJ1-5; tentatively, D is TRBD1 (6 bases). Between the trimmed V and J ends, which lost 4 bases and 3 bases, there was a span of 10 bases. In germline, CDR1 is SEHNR, CDR2 FQNEAQ (reference sequence). There are 14 residues in the CDR3. The CDR3 nucleotides read TGTGCCAGCAGCTCAGGGGTTTTCAATCAGCCCCAGCATTTT. Translated, it gives CASSSGVFNQPQHF.

This clonotype is medium-sized in the sample. The rearrangement links TRBV24-1 to TRBJ2-1; D gene ambiguous. Germline CDR1 and CDR2: KGHDR and SFDVKD. Trimming took 2 bases from V and 6 from J, leaving 22 bases between them. This CDR3 is built from 18 residues. The CDR3 nucleotides read TGTGCCACCAGTGATTCCGTCGCGGTAGACCGCCTCCTCAATGAGCAGTTCTTC. It translates to CATSDSVAVDRLLNEQFF.

Relative to its sample, this clonotype is medium-sized. This chain links TRBV20-1 with TRBJ2-1, with 7 bases aligning to TRBD2. CDR1 and CDR2 (germline): DFQATT, SNEGSKA (reference sequence). Losses at the gene ends were 6 bases for V and 6 bases for J; bases not matched to a gene: 11. The CDR3 has 14 amino acids. The CDR3 DNA reads as TGCAGTGCAGGCGGGACTATTCTCCCCAATGAGCAGTTCTTC. It codes for CSAGGTILPNEQFF.

This clonotype came up many times. The chain is built from TRBV20-1 and TRBJ1-4; D might be TRBD1 (6 bases). Looked up from germline, CDR1 is DFQATT and CDR2 is SNEGSKA (reference sequence). The CDR3 has 13 residues. Trimming shortened V by 5 bases and J by 7 bases, and 14 bases separated the two germline ends. The CDR3 sequence: CSARDKGSEKLFF. The CDR3 bases are TGCAGTGCTCGGGACAAAGGAAGTGAAAAACTGTTTTTT.

This clonotype is medium-sized. The rearrangement joins TRBV27 to TRBJ2-1; no reliable D call. This CDR3 is 16 amino acids long. V lost 8 bases, J lost 4 bases, and 21 bases lay in between. Germline V gene sequence: CDR1 MNHEY, CDR2 SMNVEV (reference sequence). This CDR3 reads CASEEPYKHLYNEQFF. CDR3 nucleotide sequence: TGTGCCAGCGAAGAACCGTACAAGCACCTTTACAATGAGCAGTTCTTC.

V is TRBV7-2 and J is TRBJ2-5, with TRBD2 matching over 8 bases. Germline lookup yields CDR1 SGHTA and CDR2 FQGNSA. This CDR3 region has 17 residues. The V gene end was trimmed by 5 bases and the J gene end by 5 bases; junction bases not matched to a gene: 16. In nucleotides, the CDR3 is TGTGCCAGCAGCAAACCACTCCCGGGACTAGTTGGGGAGACCCAGTACTTC. This translates into CASSKPLPGLVGETQYF.

This clonotype was seen at least ten times. The V gene is TRBV3-1, the J gene TRBJ2-3; TRBD2 aligns across 10 bases. The V gene end was trimmed by 5 bases and the J gene end by 6 bases; junction bases not matched to a gene: 5. The CDR3 spans 14 residues. Germline values: CDR1 LGHDT, CDR2 YNNKEL (reference sequence). CDR3 residues: CASSYPGLADTQYF. In DNA, the CDR3 is TGTGCCAGCAGCTACCCGGGACTAGCGGATACGCAGTATTTT.

This clonotype was detected only a few times. V is TRBV20-1 and J is TRBJ2-7; unclear D gene. V was clipped by 1 base and J by 4 bases, with 14 bases between them. The germline gives CDR1 DFQATT, CDR2 SNEGSKA (reference sequence). The CDR3 is 14 amino acids. CDR3 sequence: CSARVAGHRYEQYF. Written as DNA, the CDR3 is TGCAGTGCTAGAGTAGCCGGCCACCGGTACGAGCAGTACTTC.